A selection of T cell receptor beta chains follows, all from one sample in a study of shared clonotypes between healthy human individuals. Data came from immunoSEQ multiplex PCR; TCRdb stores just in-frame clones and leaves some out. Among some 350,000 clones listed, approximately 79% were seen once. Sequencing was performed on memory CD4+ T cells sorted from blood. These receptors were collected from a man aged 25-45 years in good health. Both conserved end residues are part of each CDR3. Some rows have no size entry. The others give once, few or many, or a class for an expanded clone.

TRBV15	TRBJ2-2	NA	CATSRDQANAGELFF
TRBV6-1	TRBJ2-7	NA	CASSGGVGYEQYF
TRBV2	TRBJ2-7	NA	CASSEGESYEQYF
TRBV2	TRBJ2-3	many	CASSDPAGGGSDTQYF
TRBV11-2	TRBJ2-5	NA	CASSSAGHVGTVNKETQYF
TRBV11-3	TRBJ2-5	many	CASSPTGNQETQYF
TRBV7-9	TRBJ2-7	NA	CASSFSGGRGGEQYF
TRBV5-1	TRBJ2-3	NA	CASSLSERGTDTQYF
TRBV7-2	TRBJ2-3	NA	CASSLYPRRTDTQYF
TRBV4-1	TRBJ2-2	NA	CASSPLGRGGAGELFF
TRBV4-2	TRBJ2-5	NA	CASSQVKAEGGVGQYF
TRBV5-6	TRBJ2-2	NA	CASSILPQGANTGELFF
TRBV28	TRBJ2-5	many	CASSQTIGTGGETQYF
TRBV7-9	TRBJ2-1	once	CASSLKYRTRNNEQFF
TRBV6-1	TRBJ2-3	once	CASNGLADTDTQYF
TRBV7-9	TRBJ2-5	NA	CASSPGRGQETQYF
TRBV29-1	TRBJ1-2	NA	CSGSTGSNYGYTF
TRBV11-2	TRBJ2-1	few	CASSLVSGTRHNEQFF
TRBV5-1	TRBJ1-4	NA	CASSLGAAGGVPAEKLFF
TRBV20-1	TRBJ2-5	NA	CSAREVETQYF
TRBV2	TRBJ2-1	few	CASGASGNEQFF
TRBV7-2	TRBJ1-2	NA	CASSLVNYGYTF
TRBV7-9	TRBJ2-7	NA	CASSLGGLGYEQYF
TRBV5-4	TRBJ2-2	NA	CASSLGGSGSATGELFF
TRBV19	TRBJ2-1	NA	CASSLGQNNEQFF
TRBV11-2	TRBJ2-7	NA	CASSFFVRANYEQYF
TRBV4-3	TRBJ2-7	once	CASSSQGASYEQYF
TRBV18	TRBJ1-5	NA	CASSADRSSNQPQHF
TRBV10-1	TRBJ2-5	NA	CAPRWGSRFQETQYF
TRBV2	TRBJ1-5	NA	CASSARGQRDQPQHF
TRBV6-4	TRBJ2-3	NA	CASSPIAGAADTQYF
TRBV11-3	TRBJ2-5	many	CASSLASGSEETQYF
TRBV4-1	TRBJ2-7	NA	CASSQTRGEQYF
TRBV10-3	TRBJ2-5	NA	CAISESSRNQETQYF
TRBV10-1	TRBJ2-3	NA	CASSGTDHDPANTQYF